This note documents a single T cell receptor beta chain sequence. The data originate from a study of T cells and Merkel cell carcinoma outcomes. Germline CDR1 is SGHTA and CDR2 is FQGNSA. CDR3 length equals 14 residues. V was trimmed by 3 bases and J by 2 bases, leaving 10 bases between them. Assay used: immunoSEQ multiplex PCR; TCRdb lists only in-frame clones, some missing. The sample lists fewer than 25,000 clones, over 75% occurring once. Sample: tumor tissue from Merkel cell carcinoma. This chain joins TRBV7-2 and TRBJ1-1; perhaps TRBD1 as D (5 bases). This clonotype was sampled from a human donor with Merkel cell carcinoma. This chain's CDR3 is CASSFGGANTEAFF. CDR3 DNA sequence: TGTGCCAGCAGCTTCGGTGGGGCTAACACTGAAGCTTTCTTT.